The 6 T cell receptor beta chains below were found in one sample sequenced in a study of blood T cell repertoires in COVID-19. Sequencing was performed with immunoSEQ multiplex PCR; in TCRdb, only in-frame clones are kept and a portion is missing. The top ten clones hold 3% to 5% of a sample with 90,000 to 150,000 clones, over 75% of them seen once. Sequenced material: peripheral blood. The receptor source for this set is a man between 60 and 75 years old with acute or convalescent COVID-19.

The chain employs TRBV1 and TRBJ2-2; the table calls TRBD2, which could not be checked here. TRBV1 is designated a pseudogene. The CDR3 is 14 residues long. CDR3 bases: TGCACCCCTGCGACTAGCGGGAGGCCCGGGGAGCTGTTTTTT. It translates to CTPATSGRPGELFF.

V and J are TRBV11-2 and TRBJ2-2, with 8 bases that match TRBD1. The CDR3 totals 17 residues. Unmatched junction bases numbered 4, after V lost 0 bases and J lost 1 base. Germline loops: CDR1 SGHAT, CDR2 FQNNGV. CDR3 sequence reads: CASSLEVTGGNTGELFF. CDR3 DNA sequence: TGTGCCAGCAGCTTAGAGGTTACAGGGGGGAACACCGGGGAGCTGTTTTTT.

The rearrangement joins TRBV5-1 to TRBJ1-3, with D unresolved. Germline values: CDR1 SGHRS, CDR2 YFSETQ. Trimming took off 0 bases at V and 0 bases at J, with 7 bases between the two ends. The CDR3 length is 15 residues. CDR3 bases: TGCGCCAGCAGCTTGGGAGGCAGCTCTGGAAACACCATATATTTT. Its protein is CASSLGGSSGNTIYF.

The V call is TRBV5-3, the J call TRBJ1-2; the D is unclear. TRBV5-3 carries the ORF label, with uncertain function. This CDR3 is built from 14 residues. Trimming pared 4 bases from V and 4 bases from J, leaving 14 bases between. DNA of the CDR3: TGTGCCAGAAGCGAGAGTGGGGAGACCTATGGCTACACCTTC. This codes for CARSESGETYGYTF.

The chain joins TRBV2 to TRBJ1-2; D might be TRBD1 (5 bases). V was pared by 6 bases and J by 7 bases, with 12 bases between. Germline lookup yields CDR1 SNHLY and CDR2 FYNNEI. The CDR3 length is 12 residues. This CDR3 reads CASRVDSGGYTF. CDR3 in DNA: TGTGCCAGCAGGGTAGACAGTGGTGGCTACACCTTC.

The chain uses TRBV4-3 and TRBJ2-1, with 11 bases identical to TRBD2. The CDR3 extends over 17 amino acids. V lost 0 bases to trimming and J lost 8 bases; unmatched junction nucleotides: 9. Germline CDR1 is LGHNA and CDR2 is YSLEER. CDR3 sequence reads: CASSQEWSTSGNDEQFF. DNA for the CDR3: TGCGCCAGCAGCCAAGAATGGTCGACTAGCGGGAATGATGAGCAGTTCTTC.